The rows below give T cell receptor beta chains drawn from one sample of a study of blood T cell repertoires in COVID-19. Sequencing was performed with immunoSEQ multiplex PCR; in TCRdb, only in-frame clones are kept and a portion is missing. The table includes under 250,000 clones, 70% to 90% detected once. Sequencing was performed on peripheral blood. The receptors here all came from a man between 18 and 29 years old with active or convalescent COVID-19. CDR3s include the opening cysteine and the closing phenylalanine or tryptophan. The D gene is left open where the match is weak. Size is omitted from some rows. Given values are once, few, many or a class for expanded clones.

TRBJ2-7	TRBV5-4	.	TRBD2	TGTGCCAGCAGCGGGGGGGGATTGACAAGGGGCGAGCAGTACTTC	CASSGGGLTRGEQYF
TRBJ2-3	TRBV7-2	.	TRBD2	TGTGCCAGCAGCGATTGGACTAGCGGGATCAGCACAGATACGCAGTATTTT	CASSDWTSGISTDTQYF
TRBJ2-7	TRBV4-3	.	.	TGCGCCAGCAGCCAAGAATGGCTAGCGAACGAGCAGTACTTC	CASSQEWLANEQYF
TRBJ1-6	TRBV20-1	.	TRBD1	TGCAGTGCTAGTGCGGAGGGGGCGAATAGGAATTCACCCCTCCACTTT	CSASAEGANRNSPLHF
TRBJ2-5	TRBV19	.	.	TGTGCCAGTAGCCACCGGGGGTTCCAAGAGACCCAGTACTTC	CASSHRGFQETQYF
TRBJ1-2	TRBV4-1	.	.	TGCGCCAGCAGCCAAGATAAAACAGTTAACTATGGCTACACCTTC	CASSQDKTVNYGYTF
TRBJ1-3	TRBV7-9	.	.	TGTGCCAGCAGCCCTACCCGATGGGGAGGCTCTGGAAACACCATATATTTT	CASSPTRWGGSGNTIYF
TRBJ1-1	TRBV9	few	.	TGTGCCAGCAGCGCCGAAAGGGGGATGAACACTGAAGCTTTCTTT	CASSAERGMNTEAFF
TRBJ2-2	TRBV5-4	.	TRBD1	TGTGCCAGCAGCTCACCGGGACAGGGGGCAGCCGGGGAGCTGTTTTTT	CASSSPGQGAAGELFF
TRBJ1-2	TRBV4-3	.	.	TGCGCCAGCAGCCCGGCGGGGGACCACCTTGGCTACACCTTC	CASSPAGDHLGYTF
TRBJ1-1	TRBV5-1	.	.	TGCGCCAGCAGCTCTAGGGGGAACACTGAAGCTTTCTTT	CASSSRGNTEAFF
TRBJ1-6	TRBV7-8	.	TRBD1	TGTGCCAGCAGCTTTACAGGGGAAGCCTATAATTCACCCCTCCACTTT	CASSFTGEAYNSPLHF
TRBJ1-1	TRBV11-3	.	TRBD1	TGTGCCAGCAGCCTGACAGGGGGCACTGAAGCTTTCTTT	CASSLTGGTEAFF
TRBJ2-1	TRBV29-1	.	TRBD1	TGCAGCGTCTTAGGGGGTGGGACAGCCGATGAGCAGTTCTTC	CSVLGGGTADEQFF
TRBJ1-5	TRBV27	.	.	TGTGCCAGCAGTTCGACTCGGAGCAATCAGCCCCAGCATTTT	CASSSTRSNQPQHF
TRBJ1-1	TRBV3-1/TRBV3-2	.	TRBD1	TGTGCCAGCAGCGCTTACAGGGGCACTGAAGCTTTCTTT	CASSAYRGTEAFF
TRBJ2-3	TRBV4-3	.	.	TGCGCCAGCAGCCAAGATGCGGTCTCCCCAGATACGCAGTATTTT	CASSQDAVSPDTQYF
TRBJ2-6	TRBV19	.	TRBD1	TGTGCCAGTATGGACAGGGGGCGATTCTCCGGGGCCAACGTCCTGACTTTC	CASMDRGRFSGANVLTF